The sequence of this TCR beta chain was determined in a study of cytomegalovirus exposure and HLA in healthy donors. On the study more broadly: Assignment to the Caucasian-associated ancestry cluster applied to more than 75% of the approximately 400 genotyped donors.

With 60 Vbeta and 13 Jbeta primers, the PCR was carried out. Libraries were prepared by immunoSEQ multiplex PCR; TCRdb keeps only in-frame clonotypes and omits some of them. The profile shows under 200,000 clones, about 80% of them singletons. Those who donated were healthy bone marrow donors. Input material: PBMCs. This clonotype was sampled from a woman aged 40 to 50 in good health and CMV-seronegative.

The CDR3 coding sequence is TGTGCCAGCAGTTTGCTAGCGGGAGGGACGAACACCGGGGAGCTGTTTTTT. It encodes CASSLLAGGTNTGELFF. The J gene is TRBJ2-2, the V gene TRBV27; 12 bases fit TRBD2. V gave up 3 bases and J gave up 0 bases; unmatched junction bases: 2. There are 17 residues in the CDR3. Germline assignment: CDR1 MNHEY and CDR2 SMNVEV (reference sequence).